What follows is one T cell receptor beta chain and its context. The antigen it binds to is not known. Nothing much larger sits one base from this clone, and base qualities are not available. This entry comes from a study of T cell changes during pregnancy in multiple sclerosis (dated by TCRdb to the late 2010s). Concerning the study at large: The study looked at changes in the T cell repertoire across pregnancy in women with multiple sclerosis.

The library relied on the immunoSEQ multiplex PCR assay. TCRdb mirrors the immuneACCESS table, restricted to in-frame sequences. Some clones are absent from its copies; in checked studies, under half trace to an unresolved V gene, and the reason for the others is unknown. Within this sample are 75,000 to 80,000 clones, with 70% to 90% of them counted one time only. Around 2% of the sample is held by the ten biggest clonotypes. There are 9 amino acids in the CDR3, from cysteine to phenylalanine inclusive. The only DNA kept is the CDR3, 27 bases in frame from the first base. The source is a female donor with multiple sclerosis, enrolled in a pregnancy study. In this chain, TRBV21-1 is recombined with TRBJ2-7; the table assigns TRBD2, which was not confirmed against the DNA. TRBV21-1 is noted as a pseudogene. The sequencing used peripheral blood, collected before pregnancy. The sequence in DNA is TGTGCCAGCGGGGGGGAGCAGTACTTC. Its protein product is CASGGEQYF.